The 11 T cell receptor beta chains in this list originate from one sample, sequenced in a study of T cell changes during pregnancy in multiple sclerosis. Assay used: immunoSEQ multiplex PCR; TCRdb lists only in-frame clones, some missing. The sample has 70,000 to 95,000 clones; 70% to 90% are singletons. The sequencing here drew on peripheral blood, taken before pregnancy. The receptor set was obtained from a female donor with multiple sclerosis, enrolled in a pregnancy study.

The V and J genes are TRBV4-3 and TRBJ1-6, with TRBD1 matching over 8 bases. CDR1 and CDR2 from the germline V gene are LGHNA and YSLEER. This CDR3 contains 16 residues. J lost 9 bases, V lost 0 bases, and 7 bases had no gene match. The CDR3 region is CASSQDQQGAGSPLHF. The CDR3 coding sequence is TGCGCCAGCAGCCAAGATCAGCAGGGGGCAGGTTCACCCCTCCACTTT.

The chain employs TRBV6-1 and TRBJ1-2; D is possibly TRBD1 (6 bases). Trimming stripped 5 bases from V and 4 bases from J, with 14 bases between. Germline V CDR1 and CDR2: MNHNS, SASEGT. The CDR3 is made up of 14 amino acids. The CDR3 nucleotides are TGTGCCAGCAGTACAGGGAATTGGGGCTATGGCTACACCTTC. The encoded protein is CASSTGNWGYGYTF.

The CDR3 sequence is CASLPGTGETQYF. In DNA, the CDR3 is TGTGCCAGCCTTCCCGGCACAGGCGAGACCCAGTACTTC. The chain links TRBV7-2 to TRBJ2-5; tentatively, D is TRBD1 (5 bases). The CDR3 runs 13 residues. Per the germline V gene, CDR1 is SGHTA and CDR2 is FQGNSA. Deletions cut 8 bases from V and 5 bases from J, with 15 bases between.

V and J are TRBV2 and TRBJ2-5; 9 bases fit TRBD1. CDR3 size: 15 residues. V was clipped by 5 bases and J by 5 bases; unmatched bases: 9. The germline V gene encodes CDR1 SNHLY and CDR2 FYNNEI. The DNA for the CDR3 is TGTGCCAGCAGTTCCCCGGGACAGGGTTTTGAGACCCAGTACTTC. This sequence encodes CASSSPGQGFETQYF.

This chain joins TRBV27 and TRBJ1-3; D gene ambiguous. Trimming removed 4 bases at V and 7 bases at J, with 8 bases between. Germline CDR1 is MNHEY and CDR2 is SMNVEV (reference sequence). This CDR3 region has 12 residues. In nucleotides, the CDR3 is TGTGCCAGCAGTTCCCCCGGGAACACCATATATTTT. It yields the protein CASSSPGNTIYF.

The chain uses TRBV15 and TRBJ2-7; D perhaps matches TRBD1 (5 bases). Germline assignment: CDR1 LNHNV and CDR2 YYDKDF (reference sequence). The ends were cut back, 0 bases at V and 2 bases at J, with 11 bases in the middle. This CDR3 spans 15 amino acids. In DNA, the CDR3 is TGTGCCACCAGCAGAGATCAACAGGCTCCCTACGAGCAGTACTTC. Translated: CATSRDQQAPYEQYF.

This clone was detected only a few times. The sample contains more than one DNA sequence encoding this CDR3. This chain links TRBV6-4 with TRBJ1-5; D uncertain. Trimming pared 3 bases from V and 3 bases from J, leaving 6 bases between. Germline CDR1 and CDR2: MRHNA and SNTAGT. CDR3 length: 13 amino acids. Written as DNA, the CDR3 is TGTGCCAGCAGTGAGAGGGACAATCAGCCCCAGCATTTT. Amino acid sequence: CASSERDNQPQHF.

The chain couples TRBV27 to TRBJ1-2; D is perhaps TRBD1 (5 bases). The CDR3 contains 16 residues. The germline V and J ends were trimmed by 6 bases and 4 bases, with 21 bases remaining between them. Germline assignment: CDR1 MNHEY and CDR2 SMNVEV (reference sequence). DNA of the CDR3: TGTGCCAGCAGGCTTGTCGGTGGGGCCAGTTCCTATGGCTACACCTTC. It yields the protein CASRLVGGASSYGYTF.

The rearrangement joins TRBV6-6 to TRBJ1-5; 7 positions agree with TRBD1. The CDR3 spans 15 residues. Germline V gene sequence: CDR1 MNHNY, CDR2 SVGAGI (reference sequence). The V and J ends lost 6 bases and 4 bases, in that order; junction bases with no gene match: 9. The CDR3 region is CASSPSARGNQPQHF. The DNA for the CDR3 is TGTGCCAGCAGCCCCTCTGCCAGGGGGAATCAGCCCCAGCATTTT.

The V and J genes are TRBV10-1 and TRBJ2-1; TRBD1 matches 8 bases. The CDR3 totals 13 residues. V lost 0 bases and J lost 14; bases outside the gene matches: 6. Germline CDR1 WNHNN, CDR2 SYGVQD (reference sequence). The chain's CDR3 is CASSESGRQGKFF. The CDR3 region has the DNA TGCGCCAGCAGTGAGTCGGGTCGACAGGGGAAGTTCTTC.

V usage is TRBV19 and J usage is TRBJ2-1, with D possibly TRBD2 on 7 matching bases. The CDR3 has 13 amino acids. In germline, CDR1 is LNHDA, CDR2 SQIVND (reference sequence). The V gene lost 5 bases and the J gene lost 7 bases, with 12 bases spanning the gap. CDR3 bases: TGTGCCAGTAGTGAGGGGGGGCCAAATGAGCAGTTCTTC. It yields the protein CASSEGGPNEQFF.